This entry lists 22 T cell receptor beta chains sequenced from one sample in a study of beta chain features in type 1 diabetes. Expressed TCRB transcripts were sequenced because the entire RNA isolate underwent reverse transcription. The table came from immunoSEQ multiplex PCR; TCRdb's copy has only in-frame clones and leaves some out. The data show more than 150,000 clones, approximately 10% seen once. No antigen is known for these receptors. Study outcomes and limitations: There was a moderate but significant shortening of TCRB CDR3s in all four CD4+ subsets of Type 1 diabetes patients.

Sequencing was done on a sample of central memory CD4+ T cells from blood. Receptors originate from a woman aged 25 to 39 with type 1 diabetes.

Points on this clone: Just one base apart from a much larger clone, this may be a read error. The CDR3 sequence is CASSQDRLAGSYEQYF. In DNA, the CDR3 is TGTGCCAGCAGCCAAGATCGGCTAGCGGGCTCCTACGAGCAGTACTTC. This chain joins TRBV4-2 and TRBJ2-7; 8 bases agree with TRBD2. The J segment lost 0 bases and the V segment lost 0 bases, leaving 4 bases of the junction unmatched. Germline values: CDR1 LGHNA, CDR2 YNFKEQ. The CDR3 loop spans 16 amino acids.

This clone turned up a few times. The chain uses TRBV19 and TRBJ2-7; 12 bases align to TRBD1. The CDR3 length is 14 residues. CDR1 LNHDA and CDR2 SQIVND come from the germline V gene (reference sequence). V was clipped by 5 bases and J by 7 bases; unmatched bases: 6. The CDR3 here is CASSGTGGAGEQYF. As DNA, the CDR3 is TGTGCCAGTAGTGGGACAGGGGGCGCGGGAGAGCAGTACTTC.

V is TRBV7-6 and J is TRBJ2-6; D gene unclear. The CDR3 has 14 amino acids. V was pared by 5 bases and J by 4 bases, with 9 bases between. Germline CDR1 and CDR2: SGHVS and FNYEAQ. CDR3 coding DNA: TGTGCCAGCAGCCCCCAGTTCGGGGCCAACGTCCTGACTTTC. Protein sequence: CASSPQFGANVLTF.

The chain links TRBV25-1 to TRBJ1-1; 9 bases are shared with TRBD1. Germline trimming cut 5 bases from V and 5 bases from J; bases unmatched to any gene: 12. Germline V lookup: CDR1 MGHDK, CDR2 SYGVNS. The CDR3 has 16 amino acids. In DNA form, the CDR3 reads TGTGCCAGCAGTCCCGTCTACGGGACAGGGAAGACTGAAGCTTTCTTT. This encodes CASSPVYGTGKTEAFF.

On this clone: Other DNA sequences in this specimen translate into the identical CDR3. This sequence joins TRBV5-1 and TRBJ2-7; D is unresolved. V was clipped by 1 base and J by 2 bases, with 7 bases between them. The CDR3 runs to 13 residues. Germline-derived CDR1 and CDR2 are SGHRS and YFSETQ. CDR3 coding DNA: TGCGCCAGCAGCTTGCCAGGCACCTACGAGCAGTACTTC. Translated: CASSLPGTYEQYF.

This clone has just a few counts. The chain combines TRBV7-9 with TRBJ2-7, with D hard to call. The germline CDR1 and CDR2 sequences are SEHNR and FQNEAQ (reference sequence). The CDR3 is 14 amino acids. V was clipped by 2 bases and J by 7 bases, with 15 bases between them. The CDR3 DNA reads TGTGCCAGCAGCTTATTGACTTCTACCGGGGAGCAGTACTTC. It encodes CASSLLTSTGEQYF.

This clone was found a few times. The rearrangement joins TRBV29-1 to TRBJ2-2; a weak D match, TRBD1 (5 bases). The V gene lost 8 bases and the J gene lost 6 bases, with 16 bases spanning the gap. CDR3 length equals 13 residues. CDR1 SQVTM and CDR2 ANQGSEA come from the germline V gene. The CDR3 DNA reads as TGCAGCTCGAGGCAGGGTGTCGCCGGGGAGCTGTTTTTT. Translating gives CSSRQGVAGELFF.

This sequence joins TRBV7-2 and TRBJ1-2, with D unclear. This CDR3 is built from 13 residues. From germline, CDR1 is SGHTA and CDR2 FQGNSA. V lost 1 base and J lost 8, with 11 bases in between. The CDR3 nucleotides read TGTGCCAGCAGCTTAGATCGGCTAGGAGGCTACACCTTC. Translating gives CASSLDRLGGYTF.

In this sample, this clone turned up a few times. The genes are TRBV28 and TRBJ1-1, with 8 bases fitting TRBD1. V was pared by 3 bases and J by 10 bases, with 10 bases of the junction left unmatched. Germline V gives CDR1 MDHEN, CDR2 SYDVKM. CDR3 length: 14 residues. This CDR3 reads CASSFSQRTGRAFF. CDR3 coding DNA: TGTGCCAGCAGTTTCTCTCAACGGACAGGGAGAGCTTTCTTT.

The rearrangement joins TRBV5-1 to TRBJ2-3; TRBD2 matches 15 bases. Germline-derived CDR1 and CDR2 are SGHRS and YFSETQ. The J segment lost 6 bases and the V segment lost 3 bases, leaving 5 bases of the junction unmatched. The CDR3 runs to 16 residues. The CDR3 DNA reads TGCGCCAGCAGCTGGGGACTAGCGGGAGGTCCGGATACGCAGTATTTT. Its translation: CASSWGLAGGPDTQYF.

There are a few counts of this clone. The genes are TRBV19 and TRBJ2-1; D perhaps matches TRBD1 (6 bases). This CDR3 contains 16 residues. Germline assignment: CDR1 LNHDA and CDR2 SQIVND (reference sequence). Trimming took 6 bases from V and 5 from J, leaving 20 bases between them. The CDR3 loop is CASSRTTGIGHNEQFF. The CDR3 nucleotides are TGTGCCAGTAGCAGGACCACAGGGATCGGCCACAATGAGCAGTTCTTC.

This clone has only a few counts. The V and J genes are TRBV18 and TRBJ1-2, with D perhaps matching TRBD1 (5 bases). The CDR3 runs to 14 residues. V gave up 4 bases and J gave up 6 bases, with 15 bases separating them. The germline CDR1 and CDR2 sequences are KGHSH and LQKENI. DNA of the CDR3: TGTGCCAGCTCACTGACCGACAGACCTCATGGCTACACCTTC. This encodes CASSLTDRPHGYTF.

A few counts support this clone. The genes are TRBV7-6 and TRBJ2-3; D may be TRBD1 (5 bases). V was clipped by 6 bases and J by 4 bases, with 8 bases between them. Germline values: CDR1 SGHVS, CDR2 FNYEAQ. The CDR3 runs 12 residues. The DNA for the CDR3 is TGTGCCAGCAGTCACAGGTCAGATACGCAGTATTTT. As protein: CASSHRSDTQYF.

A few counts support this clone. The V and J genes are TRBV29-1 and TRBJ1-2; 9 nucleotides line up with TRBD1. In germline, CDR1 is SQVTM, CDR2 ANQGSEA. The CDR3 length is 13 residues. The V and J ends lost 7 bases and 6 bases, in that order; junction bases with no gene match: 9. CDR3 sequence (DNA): TGCAGCGCTGGGGACAGGGTGGGCGATGGCTACACCTTC. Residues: CSAGDRVGDGYTF. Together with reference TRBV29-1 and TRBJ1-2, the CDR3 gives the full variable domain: SAVISQKPSRDICQRGTSLTIQCQVDSQVTMMFWYRQQPGQSLTLIATANQGSEATYESGFVIDKFPISRPNLTFSTLTVSNMSPEDSSIYLCSAGDRVGDGYTFGSGTRLTVV.

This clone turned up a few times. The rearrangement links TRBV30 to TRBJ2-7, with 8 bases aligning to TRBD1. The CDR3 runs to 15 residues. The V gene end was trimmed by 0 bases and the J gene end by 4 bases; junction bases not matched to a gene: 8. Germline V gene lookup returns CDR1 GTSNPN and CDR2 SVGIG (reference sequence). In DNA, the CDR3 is TGTGCCTGGAGTGTACCGACAGGGGCCAAATACGAGCAGTACTTC. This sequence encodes CAWSVPTGAKYEQYF.

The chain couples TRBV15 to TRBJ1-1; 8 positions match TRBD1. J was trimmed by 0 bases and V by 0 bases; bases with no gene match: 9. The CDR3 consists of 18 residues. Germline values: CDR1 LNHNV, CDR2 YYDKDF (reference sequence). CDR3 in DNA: TGTGCCACCAGCAGAGATTTCACCGACAGGGGAATGAACACTGAAGCTTTCTTT. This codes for CATSRDFTDRGMNTEAFF.

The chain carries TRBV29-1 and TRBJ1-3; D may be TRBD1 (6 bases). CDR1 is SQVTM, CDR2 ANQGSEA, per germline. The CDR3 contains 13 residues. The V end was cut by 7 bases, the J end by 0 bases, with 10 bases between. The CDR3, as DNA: TGCAGCGGCACAGGGAACTCTGGAAACACCATATATTTT. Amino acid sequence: CSGTGNSGNTIYF.

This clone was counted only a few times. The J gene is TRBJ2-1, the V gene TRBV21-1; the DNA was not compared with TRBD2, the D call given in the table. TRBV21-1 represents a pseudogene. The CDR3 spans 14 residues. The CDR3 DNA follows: TGTGCCAGCAGCGAAGAGGGACTGTACAATGAGCAGTTCTTC. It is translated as CASSEEGLYNEQFF.

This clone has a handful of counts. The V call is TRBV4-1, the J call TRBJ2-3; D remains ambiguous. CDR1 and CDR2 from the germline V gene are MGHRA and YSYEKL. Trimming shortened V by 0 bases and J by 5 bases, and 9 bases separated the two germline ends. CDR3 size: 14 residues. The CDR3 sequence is CASSQDWAGDTQYF. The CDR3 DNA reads TGCGCCAGCAGCCAAGATTGGGCCGGAGATACGCAGTATTTT.

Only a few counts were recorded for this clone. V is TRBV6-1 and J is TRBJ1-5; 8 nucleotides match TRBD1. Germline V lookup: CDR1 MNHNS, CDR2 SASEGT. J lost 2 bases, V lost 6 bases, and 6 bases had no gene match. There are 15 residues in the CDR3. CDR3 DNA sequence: TGTGCCAGCAGGAAGGGACAGGACGGCAATCAGCCCCAGCATTTT. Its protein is CASRKGQDGNQPQHF.

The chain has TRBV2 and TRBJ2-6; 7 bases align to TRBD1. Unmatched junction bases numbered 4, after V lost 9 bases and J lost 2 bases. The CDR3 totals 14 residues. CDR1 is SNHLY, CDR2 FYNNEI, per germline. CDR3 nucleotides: TGTGCCAGTACAGGGGTTACTGGGGCCAACGTCCTGACTTTC. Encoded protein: CASTGVTGANVLTF.

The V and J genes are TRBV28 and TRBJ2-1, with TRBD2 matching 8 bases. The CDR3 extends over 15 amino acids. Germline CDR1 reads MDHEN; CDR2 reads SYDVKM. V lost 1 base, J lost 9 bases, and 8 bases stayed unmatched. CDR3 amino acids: CASSLFSGRAGEQFF. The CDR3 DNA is TGTGCCAGCAGTTTATTTTCCGGGAGGGCCGGTGAGCAGTTCTTC.